What follows are 18 T cell receptor beta chains derived from one specimen sequenced in a study of blood T cell repertoires in COVID-19. Generated by immunoSEQ multiplex PCR, the TCRdb table keeps only in-frame clones and is missing some. The table lists more than 150,000 clones, around 90% of them singletons, with around 7% in the top ten. Sequencing input: peripheral blood. These receptors were collected from a man between 35 and 55 years old with acute or convalescent COVID-19.

The chain links TRBV5-1 to TRBJ2-2; possibly TRBD2 for D (6 bases). V lost 4 bases and J 1 base, leaving 17 bases between the germline ends. The germline CDR1 and CDR2 sequences are SGHRS and YFSETQ. The CDR3 loop spans 17 amino acids. CDR3 coding DNA: TGCGCCAGCAGCGCGGGGCCCCGGGACGGGAACACCGGGGAGCTGTTTTTT. As protein: CASSAGPRDGNTGELFF.

This sequence joins TRBV3-1 (or the pseudogene TRBV3-2) and TRBJ2-5; 8 bases are a match to TRBD1. The germline V gene encodes CDR1 LGHDT and CDR2 YNNKEL (reference sequence). V lost 1 base to trimming and J lost 13 bases; unmatched junction nucleotides: 8. This CDR3 spans 13 amino acids. CDR3 residues: CASSQALGTGLYF. The CDR3 coding sequence is TGTGCCAGCAGCCAAGCTCTAGGGACAGGCCTGTACTTC.

The chain carries TRBV7-9 and TRBJ2-3; 8 bases map to TRBD1. The CDR3 length is 14 residues. CDR1 and CDR2 (germline): SEHNR, FQNEAQ (reference sequence). V was pared by 5 bases and J by 4 bases, with 5 bases of the junction left unmatched. The CDR3 protein is CASSPGQGADTQYF. The CDR3 region has the DNA TGTGCCAGCAGCCCTGGACAGGGAGCAGATACGCAGTATTTT.

This sequence joins TRBV5-1 and TRBJ2-7; D call uncertain. V was clipped by 3 bases and J by 7 bases, with 20 bases between them. Germline-derived CDR1 and CDR2 are SGHRS and YFSETQ. CDR3 length: 15 residues. The CDR3 DNA follows: TGCGCCAGCAGCTCCATGTCGGCACCCTACGGGGAGCAGTACTTC. Amino acids: CASSSMSAPYGEQYF.

The J gene is TRBJ2-7, the V gene TRBV11-2; 7 positions match TRBD1. The CDR3 has 17 residues. The germline V gene has CDR1 SGHAT and CDR2 FQNNGV. V was pared by 5 bases and J by 0 bases, with 13 bases of the junction left unmatched. This CDR3 reads CASSSLRAGGSSYEQYF. CDR3 coding DNA: TGTGCCAGCAGCAGTTTACGAGCAGGGGGAAGCTCCTACGAGCAGTACTTC. Filled out from reference TRBV11-2 and TRBJ2-7, the complete variable domain reads EAGVAQSPRYKIIEKRQSVAFWCNPISGHATLYWYQQILGQGPKLLIQFQNNGVVDDSQLPKDRFSAERLKGVDSTLKIQPAKLEDSAVYLCASSSLRAGGSSYEQYFGPGTRLTVT.

This clone was seen once. The chain is built from TRBV7-2 and TRBJ2-1; the match to TRBD1 covers 7 bases. Germline CDR1 reads SGHTA; CDR2 reads FQGNSA. The CDR3 is 16 amino acids. V gave up 5 bases and J gave up 0 bases; unmatched junction bases: 7. For the CDR3, the DNA is TGTGCCAGCAGCCGGGGACAGCCCCGCTCCTACAATGAGCAGTTCTTC. This translates into CASSRGQPRSYNEQFF.

This chain's CDR3 is CASSLSTYEQYF. CDR3 nucleotide sequence: TGTGCCAGCAGCTTAAGCACCTACGAGCAGTACTTC. The genes are TRBV7-9 and TRBJ2-7; no firm D call. The V end lost 2 bases, the J end lost 2 bases, and 4 bases lay between the germline ends. Germline V lookup: CDR1 SEHNR, CDR2 FQNEAQ (reference sequence). There are 12 residues in the CDR3.

This clone was found a few times. The V gene is TRBV15, the J gene TRBJ1-1, with D possibly TRBD1 on 5 matching bases. V lost 1 base and J 6 bases, leaving 6 bases between the germline ends. CDR3 length: 12 amino acids. The germline V gene encodes CDR1 LNHNV and CDR2 YYDKDF (reference sequence). The CDR3 protein is CATSRGGAEAFF. The CDR3 region has the DNA TGTGCCACCAGCAGAGGGGGGGCTGAAGCTTTCTTT.

This sequence joins TRBV19 and TRBJ1-5; TRBD1 matches at 8 bases. Trimming cost V 3 bases and J 3 bases; bases outside gene matches: 7. CDR3 length: 16 residues. The germline CDR1 and CDR2 sequences are LNHDA and SQIVND (reference sequence). CDR3 nucleotide sequence: TGTGCCAGTAGTATGGGGACAGGTAGGAACAATCAGCCCCAGCATTTT. Its protein is CASSMGTGRNNQPQHF.

This rearrangement joins TRBV6-5 to TRBJ1-3; the D gene is possibly TRBD1 (5 bases). The V and J ends lost 2 bases and 3 bases respectively, with 8 bases between them. This CDR3 contains 14 residues. The germline CDR1 and CDR2 sequences are MNHEY and SVGAGI. The CDR3 DNA follows: TGTGCCAGCAGTTACCGGGGGGTTGGAAACACCATATATTTT. Protein sequence: CASSYRGVGNTIYF.

V and J are TRBV12-5 and TRBJ2-2; D call uncertain. The ends were cut back, 2 bases at V and 5 bases at J, with 6 bases in the middle. CDR1 and CDR2 from the germline V gene are LGHNT and FRNRAP. This CDR3 spans 13 amino acids. CDR3 in DNA: TGTGCTAGTGGTTTGCTGACAACCGGGGAGCTGTTTTTT. This encodes CASGLLTTGELFF. The full variable domain, with the rest looked up from reference TRBV12-5 and TRBJ2-2, is DARVTQTPRHKVTEMGQEVTMRCQPILGHNTVFWYRQTMMQGLELLAYFRNRAPLDDSGMPKDRFSAEMPDATLATLKIQPSEPRDSAVYFCASGLLTTGELFFGEGSRLTVL.

V is TRBV18 and J is TRBJ1-2, with D maybe TRBD1 (5 bases). CDR1 KGHSH and CDR2 LQKENI come from the germline V gene. This CDR3 has 16 amino acids. The germline V and J ends were trimmed by 1 base and 4 bases, with 16 bases remaining between them. Here the CDR3 DNA reads TGTGCCAGCTCACCACGAGAGACAGCCTTGGCCTATGGCTACACCTTC. This sequence encodes CASSPRETALAYGYTF.

J is TRBJ1-1 and V is TRBV10-3, with no clear D. V was pared by 1 base and J by 1 base, with 7 bases between. The germline gives CDR1 ENHRY, CDR2 SYGVKD. The CDR3 totals 14 residues. The CDR3 region is CAISEFSGNTEAFF. The CDR3 DNA reads as TGTGCCATCAGTGAGTTTTCCGGGAACACTGAAGCTTTCTTT.

The chain employs TRBV18 and TRBJ1-1; D gene unclear. In germline, CDR1 is KGHSH, CDR2 LQKENI. The CDR3 loop spans 13 amino acids. V gave up 3 bases and J gave up 3 bases, with 8 bases separating them. Here the CDR3 reads CASSPPGDTEAFF. In nucleotides, the CDR3 is TGTGCCAGCTCACCCCCGGGAGACACTGAAGCTTTCTTT.

The V and J genes are TRBV11-2 and TRBJ1-2; 7 positions match TRBD1. V shed 5 bases, J shed 8 bases, and the junction held 8 bases outside the gene matches. The CDR3 length is 13 residues. CDR1 and CDR2 from the germline V gene are SGHAT and FQNNGV. The CDR3 sequence: CASSPDYRGGYTF. CDR3 coding DNA: TGTGCCAGCAGCCCCGATTACAGGGGCGGCTACACCTTC.

With regard to this clone: Being one base from a much bigger clone, this may be a read error. The V call is TRBV28, the J call TRBJ1-2; TRBD1 aligns across 7 bases. V gave up 6 bases and J gave up 2 bases; unmatched junction bases: 3. Germline-derived CDR1 and CDR2 are MDHEN and SYDVKM. There are 13 residues in the CDR3. The CDR3 bases are TGTGCCAGCAGCCCGGGACAGAACTATGGCTACACCTTC. Encoded protein: CASSPGQNYGYTF.

This chain links TRBV18 with TRBJ2-3; D call uncertain. This CDR3 spans 12 amino acids. The V and J ends lost 5 bases and 6 bases respectively, with 9 bases between them. Germline assignment: CDR1 KGHSH and CDR2 LQKENI. The CDR3 DNA follows: TGTGCCAGCTCATCAACGAGGGATACGCAGTATTTT. Translating it yields CASSSTRDTQYF.

The chain employs TRBV5-1 and TRBJ1-1, with D possibly being TRBD1 (5 bases). The germline V gene encodes CDR1 SGHRS and CDR2 YFSETQ. The CDR3 covers 12 residues. V lost 0 bases and J lost 10, with 10 bases in between. The chain's CDR3 is CASSLAGMRAFF. For the CDR3, the DNA is TGCGCCAGCAGCTTGGCAGGGATGAGAGCTTTCTTT.